This T cell receptor (beta chain) was retrieved from a study of blood T cell repertoires in COVID-19. The overall study: The United States, Italy and Spain were the sources of the acute and convalescent COVID-19 samples. PBMCs, B-cell-depleted T cells, or T cells provided the cDNA or gDNA that made up the material.

The CDR3 is 15 amino acids. The V gene's germline CDR1 is SGHVS and CDR2 FQNEAQ. V dropped 2 bases and J dropped 3; count of bases not matched to a gene: 5. As originally analysed: It was from reference gene primer amplification that nucleated cell counts were estimated. Data came from immunoSEQ multiplex PCR; TCRdb stores just in-frame clones and leaves some out. V and J calls and clone size are those listed in that table; D and trimming were worked out from the DNA. The data contain approximately 200,000 clones, about 87% of them singletons. The sample consisted of peripheral blood. The chain uses TRBV7-8 and TRBJ2-3; 7 bases fit TRBD1. The sequence came from a man aged 70-80 years with acute or convalescent COVID-19. The CDR3 region has the DNA TGTGCCAGCAGCTTACCGGGACAGAAAACAGATACGCAGTATTTT. Translated: CASSLPGQKTDTQYF.